This TCR beta chain was identified in a study of cytomegalovirus exposure and HLA in healthy donors. Overall study results and limits: Analysis performed later showed TCR beta chains linked to HLA being more clonally expanded than equally common others.

Both 60 Vbeta primers and 13 Jbeta primers went into the PCR. TCRdb's copy holds only in-frame clones and misses some; the assay was immunoSEQ multiplex PCR. The top ten hold less than 3.5% of the sample, which has approximately 160,000 clones, 68% seen once. Per the germline V gene, CDR1 is SGDLS and CDR2 is YYNGEE. V shed 0 bases, J shed 9 bases, and the junction held 4 bases outside the gene matches. This CDR3 has 15 residues. Turning to this clone: The antigen is not known.

The chain has TRBV9 and TRBJ2-1, with 12 bases identical to TRBD2. The TCR was taken from a woman in her thirties or forties in good health and CMV-seropositive. The specimen sequenced was PBMCs. The CDR3 DNA sequence: TGTGCCAGCAGCGTAGCGGCTAGCGGGGGGGGTGAGCAGTTCTTC. It translates to CASSVAASGGGEQFF.